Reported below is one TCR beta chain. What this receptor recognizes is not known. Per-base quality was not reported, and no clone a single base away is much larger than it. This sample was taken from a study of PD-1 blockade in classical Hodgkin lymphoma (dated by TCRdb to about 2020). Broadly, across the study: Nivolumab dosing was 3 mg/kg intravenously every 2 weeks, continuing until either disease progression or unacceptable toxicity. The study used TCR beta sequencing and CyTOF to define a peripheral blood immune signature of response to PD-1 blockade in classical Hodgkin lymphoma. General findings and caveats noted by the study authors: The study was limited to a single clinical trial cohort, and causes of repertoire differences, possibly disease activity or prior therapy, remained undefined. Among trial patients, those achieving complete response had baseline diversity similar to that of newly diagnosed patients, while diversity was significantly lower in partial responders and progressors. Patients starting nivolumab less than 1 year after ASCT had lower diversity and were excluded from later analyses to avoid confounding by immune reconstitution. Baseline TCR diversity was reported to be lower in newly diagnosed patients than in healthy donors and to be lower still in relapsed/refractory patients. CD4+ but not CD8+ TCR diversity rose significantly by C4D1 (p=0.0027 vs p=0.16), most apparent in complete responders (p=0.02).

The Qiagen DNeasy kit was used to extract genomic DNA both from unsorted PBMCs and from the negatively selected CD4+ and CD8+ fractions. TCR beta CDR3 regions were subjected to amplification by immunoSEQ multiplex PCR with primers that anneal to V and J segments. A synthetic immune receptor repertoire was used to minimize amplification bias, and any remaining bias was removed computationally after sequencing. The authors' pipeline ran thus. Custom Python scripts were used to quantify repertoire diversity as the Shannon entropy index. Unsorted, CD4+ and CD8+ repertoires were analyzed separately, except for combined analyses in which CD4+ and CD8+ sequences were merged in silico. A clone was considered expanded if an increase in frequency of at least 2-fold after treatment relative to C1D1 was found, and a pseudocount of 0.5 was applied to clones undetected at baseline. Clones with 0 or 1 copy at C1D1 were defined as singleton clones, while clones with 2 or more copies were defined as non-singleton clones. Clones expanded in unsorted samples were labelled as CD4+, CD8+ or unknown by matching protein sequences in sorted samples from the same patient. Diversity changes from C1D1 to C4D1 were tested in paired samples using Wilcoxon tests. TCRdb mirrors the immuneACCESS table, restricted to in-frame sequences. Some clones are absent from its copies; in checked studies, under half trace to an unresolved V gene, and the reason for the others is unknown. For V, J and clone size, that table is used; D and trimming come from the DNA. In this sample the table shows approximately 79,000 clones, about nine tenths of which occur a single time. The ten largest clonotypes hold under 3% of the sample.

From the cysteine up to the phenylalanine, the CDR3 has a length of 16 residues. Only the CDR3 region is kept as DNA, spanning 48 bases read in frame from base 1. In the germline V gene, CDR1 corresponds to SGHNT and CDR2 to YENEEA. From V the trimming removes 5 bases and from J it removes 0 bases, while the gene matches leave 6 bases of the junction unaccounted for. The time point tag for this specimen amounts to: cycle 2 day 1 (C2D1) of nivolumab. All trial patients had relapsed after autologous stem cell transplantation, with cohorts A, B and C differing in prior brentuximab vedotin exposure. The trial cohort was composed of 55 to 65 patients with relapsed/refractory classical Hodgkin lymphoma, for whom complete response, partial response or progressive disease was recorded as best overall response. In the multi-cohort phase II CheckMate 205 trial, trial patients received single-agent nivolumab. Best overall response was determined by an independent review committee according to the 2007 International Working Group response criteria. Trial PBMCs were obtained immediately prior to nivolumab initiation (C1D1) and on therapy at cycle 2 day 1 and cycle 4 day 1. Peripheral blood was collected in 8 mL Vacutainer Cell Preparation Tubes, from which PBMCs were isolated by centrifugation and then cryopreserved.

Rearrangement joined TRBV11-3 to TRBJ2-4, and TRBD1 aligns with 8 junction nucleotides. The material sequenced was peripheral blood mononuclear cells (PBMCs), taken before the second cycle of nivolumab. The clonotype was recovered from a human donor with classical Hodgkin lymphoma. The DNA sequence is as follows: TGTGCCAGCAGCCAGGGACAGGTACTAGCCAAAAACATTCAGTACTTC. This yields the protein CASSQGQVLAKNIQYF.